This TCR beta chain emerged from a study of blood T cell repertoires in COVID-19 (dated by TCRdb to the early 2020s). As for the study more broadly: Collaborator samples came from the United States, Italy and Spain and covered acute and convalescent phases of COVID-19. HLA class I and class II types, where available, came from metadata supplied by the sample provider rather than from assay-based typing. Deeply sampled blood TCRbeta repertoires from subjects exposed to, actively infected with, or recovered from COVID-19 were included in the dataset. The samples were drawn from two sources: the first 160 participants of the ongoing ImmuneRACE study, and 1,000 to 1,500 subjects contributed by 6 global collaborators. Nearly every sample came with metadata listing a de-identified subject ID, COVID-19 status, age in years and sex. The repertoires were released in a freely available public database meant as a resource for research on the immune response to SARS-CoV-2. The prospective study material was composed of cDNA or gDNA derived from T cells, B-cell-depleted T cells, or PBMCs. The study at large found these results: Clinical and demographic metadata were provided uncurated, with the amount varying by source and participant.

Worth noting for this clone: Its antigen has not been determined. No base-level quality is on record; no much larger clone is a single base apart.

TCRbeta CDR3 regions were amplified from genomic DNA using the immunoSEQ Assay, a bias-controlled multiplex PCR. In the paper's pipeline: Nucleated cell counts per sample were estimated from amplification of reference gene primers within the assay. To quantify the absolute abundance of each unique TCRbeta CDR3 rearrangement, sequence reads were collapsed and filtered. Productive Simpson clonality was computed per sample as the square root of Simpson's diversity index over productive rearrangements. As stored in TCRdb, this immuneACCESS dataset retains in-frame rearrangements with V and J assigned. A fraction of the clones does not appear; measured against another copy, unresolved V genes explain less than half of the discrepancy, and the remainder lacks a known reason. V, J and clone size were drawn from that table, and D and trimming were deduced from the DNA. Across this sample there are approximately 300,000 clones, with approximately 84% seen only once. Around 9.3% of the sample rests with the top ten.

Enrolling through a virtual design, the prospective study's participants ranged in age from about 18 to 89 years and lived across roughly 24 United States geographic areas. To assign participants to cohorts, the prospective study relied on clinical history that participants themselves reported in a screening survey and a study questionnaire. ImmuneRACE Cohort 3 recovered participants were defined by two consecutive negative NP/OP PCR tests, healthcare professional clearance, or symptom resolution. Mobile phlebotomists in the prospective study collected whole blood, serum and a nasopharyngeal or oropharyngeal swab from every participant. Participants in the prospective study had the option to provide additional blood draws and questionnaires over a 2-month period. Before DNA extraction, blood samples from the prospective study were shipped at room temperature or frozen. The sequencing sample was made of PBMCs or T cells enriched from blood (not recorded which). The TCR sequence derives from a woman between 18 and 30 years old who had recovered from COVID-19.

The CDR3 reads CASTLQGNTEAFF. The DNA sequence is given as TGTGCCAGCACCCTGCAGGGAAACACTGAAGCTTTCTTT. The sequence is built from TRBV12-3 or TRBV12-4 and TRBJ1-1, and possibly TRBD1, on 5 matching bases. From its cysteine to its phenylalanine, the CDR3 spans 13 amino acids. Here the CDR3 DNA is all that survives: 39 bases in frame from base 1. The junction carries 11 bases between V and J, which are trimmed by 7 bases and 2 bases respectively.